These 28 T cell receptor beta chains share one sample of origin, sequenced in a study of shared T cell receptors in the human thymus. The protocol was immunoSEQ multiplex PCR, while the TCRdb copy is restricted to in-frame clones and leaves out a portion. The sample holds about 380,000 clones, more than 85% seen once. Sequencing used thymocytes. The source of these receptors is a human donor.

This chain connects TRBV7-2 to TRBJ1-1; D not certain. The CDR3 length is 14 residues. Germline V gene sequence: CDR1 SGHTA, CDR2 FQGNSA. Trimming pared 3 bases from V and 4 bases from J, leaving 12 bases between. CDR3 DNA: TGTGCCAGCAGCTTGGGCCCTGGCGGCACTGAAGCTTTCTTT. Translation gives CASSLGPGGTEAFF.

CDR3 amino acids: CASTAPGGRSSYEQYF. The CDR3 DNA follows: TGTGCCAGCACCGCCCCCGGCGGAAGGAGCTCCTACGAGCAGTACTTC. V usage is TRBV28 and J usage is TRBJ2-7; D is unclear. The CDR3 sequence is 16 residues long. Germline-derived CDR1 and CDR2 are MDHEN and SYDVKM. Trimming left V 7 bases short and J 0 bases short, with 19 bases between.

This chain links TRBV6-1 with TRBJ1-2, with 8 bases matching TRBD1. This CDR3 spans 14 amino acids. V shed 5 bases and J 4 bases; nucleotides not matched to a gene: 6. Per germline, CDR1 MNHNS and CDR2 SASEGT. DNA for the CDR3: TGTGCCAGCAGTTCTGACAGGGGCGCCTATGGCTACACCTTC. This translates into CASSSDRGAYGYTF.

The J gene is TRBJ2-2, the V gene TRBV7-3; TRBD2 matches at 8 bases. V lost 5 bases to trimming and J lost 5 bases; unmatched junction nucleotides: 13. This CDR3 is built from 17 residues. Germline assignment: CDR1 SGHTA and CDR2 FQGTGA. The CDR3 DNA reads TGTGCCAGCAGCCCCTGGTGTACAGCGGGAGAGACCGGGGAGCTGTTTTTT. It yields the protein CASSPWCTAGETGELFF.

The chain carries TRBV7-6 and TRBJ2-7; TRBD1 matches 9 bases. V gave up 0 bases and J gave up 2 bases; unmatched junction bases: 11. The CDR3 contains 18 residues. The germline gives CDR1 SGHVS, CDR2 FNYEAQ. The CDR3 sequence is CASSLAKGRGQGAYEQYF. CDR3 coding DNA: TGTGCCAGCAGCTTAGCGAAAGGGAGGGGACAGGGAGCCTACGAGCAGTACTTC.

V usage is TRBV27 and J usage is TRBJ2-7; the D gene is possibly TRBD1 (5 bases). Trimming stripped 9 bases from V and 6 bases from J, with 21 bases between. The germline V gene has CDR1 MNHEY and CDR2 SMNVEV (reference sequence). The CDR3 runs to 14 residues. CDR3 DNA: TGTGCCAGGTTAAGGGGCTACCGCCCTGTCGAGCAGTACTTC. Translating it yields CARLRGYRPVEQYF.

The chain carries TRBV11-2 and TRBJ2-1; D is uncertain. Trimming removed 3 bases from V and 2 bases from J, with 11 bases in between. The length of the CDR3 is 15 residues. The germline gives CDR1 SGHAT, CDR2 FQNNGV. The CDR3 coding sequence is TGTGCCAGCAGCTTTCAGTGGCCGGCCTACAATGAGCAGTTCTTC. Translation gives CASSFQWPAYNEQFF.

This rearrangement joins TRBV6-1 to TRBJ1-1, with D uncertain. From germline, CDR1 is MNHNS and CDR2 SASEGT. This CDR3 is built from 11 residues. The CDR3 DNA reads TGTTCCAACTCTTCCAACACTGAAGCTTTCTTT. This sequence encodes CSNSSNTEAFF.

This chain joins TRBV28 and TRBJ2-7; D might be TRBD1 or TRBD2, each matching 5 bases. Germline CDR1 reads MDHEN; CDR2 reads SYDVKM. The CDR3 is 16 residues long. The V gene lost 5 bases and the J gene lost 4 bases, with 21 bases spanning the gap. CDR3 protein: CASSGMGEGWVYEQYF. The CDR3 DNA reads as TGTGCCAGCAGTGGGATGGGGGAAGGGTGGGTTTACGAGCAGTACTTC.

This clone appeared once. The chain combines TRBV6-1 with TRBJ2-1; tentatively, D is TRBD2 (5 bases). The V and J ends lost 2 bases and 1 base respectively, with 6 bases between them. The CDR3 is made up of 14 amino acids. The V gene's germline CDR1 is MNHNS and CDR2 SASEGT. CDR3 in DNA: TGTGCCAGCAGTGAACGGGGATCCTACAATGAGCAGTTCTTC. This encodes CASSERGSYNEQFF.

The chain links TRBV10-2 to TRBJ2-1; tentatively, D is TRBD2 (6 bases). Germline loops: CDR1 WSHSY, CDR2 SAAADI. This CDR3 is built from 15 residues. The V end was cut by 1 base, the J end by 8 bases, with 15 bases between. CDR3 bases: TGCGCCAGCAGTGAGTTGTGGCGGGAAACATATGAGCAGTTCTTC. It translates to CASSELWRETYEQFF.

This chain uses TRBV12-2 with TRBJ1-1. TRBV12-2 is reported as a pseudogene. The CDR3 contains 14 residues. CDR3 residues: CASRRAGRDTEAFF. The CDR3 bases are TGTGCAAGTCGGCGCGCGGGGCGGGACACTGAAGCTTTCTTT.

Concerning this clone: The identical CDR3 is also encoded by other nucleotide sequences in the sample. This chain links TRBV7-2 with TRBJ2-3, with 7 bases that match TRBD2. This CDR3 is 15 amino acids long. V lost 1 base, J lost 0 bases, and 1 base stayed unmatched. Germline CDR1 is SGHTA and CDR2 is FQGNSA. In DNA, the CDR3 is TGTGCCAGCAGCTTAGTGGGAGGGAGCACAGATACGCAGTATTTT. Translated: CASSLVGGSTDTQYF.

The chain joins TRBV13 to TRBJ2-1, with 15 bases identical to TRBD2. The V and J ends lost 4 bases and 5 bases, in that order; junction bases with no gene match: 9. The germline CDR1 and CDR2 sequences are PRHDT and FYEKMQ (reference sequence). This CDR3 is built from 18 residues. The CDR3 spells CASSSGTGLAGGNNEQFF. The CDR3 DNA follows: TGTGCCAGCAGCTCGGGAACGGGACTAGCGGGAGGAAACAATGAGCAGTTCTTC. Supplemented by reference TRBV13 and TRBJ2-1, the full variable domain reads AAGVIQSPRHLIKEKRETATLKCYPIPRHDTVYWYQQGPGQDPQFLISFYEKMQSDKGSIPDRFSAQQFSDYHSELNMSSLELGDSALYFCASSSGTGLAGGNNEQFFGPGTRLTVL.

The CDR3 protein is CASSQREVRYF. CDR3 nucleotides: TGTGCCAGCAGCCAGCGGGAGGTTCGATACTTC. The rearrangement links TRBV4-2 to TRBJ2-7; 8 nucleotides align to TRBD2. This CDR3 region has 11 residues. CDR1 LGHNA and CDR2 YNFKEQ come from the germline V gene. Trimming at V came to 3 bases and at J to 13 bases, leaving 5 bases not matched to a gene.

V is TRBV16 and J is TRBJ2-3; possibly TRBD1 for D (5 bases). The CDR3 covers 16 residues. The V end was cut by 0 bases, the J end by 0 bases, with 10 bases between. The V gene's germline CDR1 is KGHSY and CDR2 FQNENV. CDR3 loop: CASSQSGQGSTDTQYF. The DNA for the CDR3 is TGTGCCAGCAGCCAATCTGGGCAGGGCAGCACAGATACGCAGTATTTT. The whole variable domain, filled in from reference TRBV16 and TRBJ2-3, reads GEEVAQTPKHLVRGEGQKAKLYCAPIKGHSYVFWYQQVLKNEFKFLISFQNENVFDETGMPKERFSAKCLPNSPCSLEIQATKLEDSAVYFCASSQSGQGSTDTQYFGPGTRLTVL.

J is TRBJ1-1 and V is TRBV29-1; perhaps TRBD1 as D (5 bases). Trimming stripped 6 bases from V and 1 base from J, with 15 bases between. The CDR3 runs to 14 residues. CDR1 SQVTM and CDR2 ANQGSEA come from the germline V gene. CDR3 bases: TGCAGCGTCGGAGCAGGGAGACGGAACACTGAAGCTTTCTTT. It yields the protein CSVGAGRRNTEAFF.

This rearrangement joins TRBV28 to TRBJ2-1; 7 positions match TRBD2. The CDR3 contains 14 residues. Unmatched junction bases numbered 8, after V lost 5 bases and J lost 7 bases. Germline-derived CDR1 and CDR2 are MDHEN and SYDVKM. The CDR3 DNA reads as TGTGCCAGCAGTAGCGGGACCGCCGGGAATGAGCAGTTCTTC. This gives the protein CASSSGTAGNEQFF.

The chain links TRBV5-4 to TRBJ2-5; D assignment may be TRBD1 or TRBD2 (7 bases each). This CDR3 region has 15 residues. The V gene lost 2 bases and the J gene lost 2 bases, with 13 bases spanning the gap. CDR1 is SGHNT and CDR2 is YYREEE in the germline V gene (reference sequence). In DNA, the CDR3 is TGTGCCAGCAGCTTCTCAGGGGGGGGGCAAGAGACCCAGTACTTC. This translates into CASSFSGGGQETQYF.

The chain couples TRBV30 to TRBJ2-1; the D gene is possibly TRBD2 (7 bases). The V gene lost 0 bases and the J gene lost 9 bases, with 21 bases spanning the gap. CDR1 is GTSNPN, CDR2 SVGIG, per germline (reference sequence). The CDR3 runs 16 residues. CDR3 DNA sequence: TGTGCCTGGAGTGTAGGGGGAGGGCAGGGTTCCAGTGAGCAGTTCTTC. Translation: CAWSVGGGQGSSEQFF.

The V and J genes are TRBV29-1 and TRBJ1-1, with TRBD1 as a possible D gene (6 bases). The CDR3 is 14 residues long. Per the germline V gene, CDR1 is SQVTM and CDR2 is ANQGSEA. Trimming removed 6 bases at V and 3 bases at J, with 17 bases between. The CDR3 reads CSVPRGKGYTEAFF. The CDR3 DNA is TGCAGCGTCCCCAGGGGTAAGGGGTACACTGAAGCTTTCTTT.

This chain connects TRBV27 to TRBJ2-5, with 14 nucleotides matching TRBD2. Germline V gene sequence: CDR1 MNHEY, CDR2 SMNVEV (reference sequence). V trimming: 5 bases; J trimming: 2 bases; junction bases outside the gene matches: 10. The CDR3 covers 18 residues. CDR3 amino acids: CASSPPGTSGRWQETQYF. The CDR3, as DNA: TGTGCCAGCAGTCCCCCCGGGACTAGCGGGAGATGGCAAGAGACCCAGTACTTC.

The chain carries TRBV25-1 and TRBJ2-7; the D gene is possibly TRBD1 (6 bases). CDR1 is MGHDK and CDR2 is SYGVNS in the germline V gene. The V gene lost 3 bases and the J gene lost 3 bases, with 15 bases spanning the gap. This CDR3 contains 15 residues. The CDR3, as DNA: TGTGCCAGCAGTGACCCGAGGCAGGGGCTCTACGAGCAGTACTTC. Its protein is CASSDPRQGLYEQYF.

The chain links TRBV19 to TRBJ1-1; D uncertain. The CDR3 contains 15 residues. Germline CDR1 LNHDA, CDR2 SQIVND (reference sequence). V gave up 6 bases and J gave up 8 bases, with 22 bases separating them. The CDR3 region has the DNA TGTGCCAGTAGACGCCTCCTGGGAAACGGGTGGGAAGCTTTCTTT. It yields the protein CASRRLLGNGWEAFF.

J is TRBJ1-1 and V is TRBV12-5, with 10 bases matching TRBD1. The CDR3 runs 23 residues. J gave up 4 bases and V 5 bases, and 31 bases lay outside the gene matches. CDR1 and CDR2 from the germline V gene are LGHNT and FRNRAP. The CDR3 here is CASGTKTGWATDRDRGTGTEAFF. In nucleotides, the CDR3 is TGTGCTAGTGGTACGAAAACCGGTTGGGCGACCGACCGGGACAGGGGAACGGGCACTGAAGCTTTCTTT.

This sequence joins TRBV9 and TRBJ2-7; 7 bases map to TRBD1. This CDR3 has 15 amino acids. From germline, CDR1 is SGDLS and CDR2 YYNGEE. After removal of 3 bases from V and 0 bases from J, the junction contained 6 bases not matched to a gene. The CDR3 region has the DNA TGTGCCAGCAGCGAAGGGGGCCACCTCTCCTACGAGCAGTACTTC. Translation: CASSEGGHLSYEQYF.

The gene calls are TRBV9 and TRBJ2-1; D is possibly TRBD2 (6 bases). Deletions cut 5 bases from V and 4 bases from J, with 10 bases between. This CDR3 contains 13 residues. Looked up from germline, CDR1 is SGDLS and CDR2 is YYNGEE. CDR3 in DNA: TGTGCCAGCAGTGGAAGCGGGTACAATGAGCAGTTCTTC. Its translation: CASSGSGYNEQFF.

The rearrangement links TRBV27 to TRBJ1-5; tentatively, D is TRBD1 (6 bases). The CDR3 is 14 amino acids. Germline-derived CDR1 and CDR2 are MNHEY and SMNVEV (reference sequence). The V end lost 8 bases, the J end lost 1 base, and 12 bases lay between the germline ends. CDR3: CASRQVGSNQPQHF. The CDR3 region has the DNA TGTGCCAGCCGACAGGTTGGGAGCAATCAGCCCCAGCATTTT.